This TCR beta chain was documented in a study of T cells in Graves' hyperthyroidism and ophthalmopathy. General observations from the study: Through a model of 13 V-J features, ophthalmopathy was separated from stable hyperthyroidism. Blood also showed most of the thyroid clonotypes that were expanded above 0.001.

This clonotype appeared once. No antigen is known for it. TCR beta CDR3 sequences were amplified from RNA transcripts. A set of HTBI primers served as the primers for a first-round RT-PCR of the TCR CDR3. TCRdb reprocessed the multiplex PCR reads with MiXCR, giving one entry per CDR3 protein. The profile shows over 350,000 distinct CDR3 sequences, about 14% of them singletons. Disease lasting under 3 months, a NOSPECS grade of at least 4, and a Clinical Activity Score of at least 3 were features of the ophthalmopathy patients. Lactation, pregnancy, other autoimmune disease or uncontrolled infection led to exclusion of patients. This sequence originates from a young man with Graves' ophthalmopathy. The sample comprised blood.

DNA of the CDR3: TGTGCCACCGGGGGACCCCGACTAGCGGGGGATGTGGATACGCAGTATTTT. This sequence encodes CATGGPRLAGDVDTQYF. The J gene is TRBJ2-3, the V gene TRBV24-1; 12 bases map to TRBD2. The CDR3 covers 17 residues. With V trimmed by 9 bases and J by 6 bases, 15 bases remained unmatched. Germline-derived CDR1 and CDR2 are KGHDR and SFDVKD.